These 19 T cell receptor beta chains were all obtained from the same sample, sequenced in a study of T cells in Graves' hyperthyroidism and ophthalmopathy. Amplification yielded TCR beta CDR3 regions, with RNA transcripts as the source. The HTBI primer set served for first-round RT-PCR of the TCR CDR3. TCRdb passed the multiplex PCR reads through MiXCR, listing each CDR3 protein once. The data hold hundreds of thousands of distinct CDR3 sequences, with roughly 14% observed a single time. The sample consisted of blood. The receptors shown here come from a woman in her 40s with Graves' ophthalmopathy.

This clonotype was counted ten times or more. The V gene is TRBV6-5, the J gene TRBJ2-1; 11 bases are shared with TRBD2. V dropped 2 bases and J dropped 8; count of bases not matched to a gene: 5. Germline V gene sequence: CDR1 MNHEY, CDR2 SVGAGI. The CDR3 runs 15 residues. CDR3 nucleotides: TGTGCCAGCAGTTACCAACTAGCGGGAGTCTATGAGCAGTTCTTC. Its translation: CASSYQLAGVYEQFF.

This clonotype has at least ten counts. The genes are TRBV28 and TRBJ1-2; 10 bases are a match to TRBD1. Germline trimming cut 6 bases from V and 8 bases from J; bases unmatched to any gene: 18. The CDR3 extends over 17 amino acids. Germline lookup yields CDR1 MDHEN and CDR2 SYDVKM. CDR3 in DNA: TGTGCCAGCAGAACCACCCTTTTGGACAGGGGGTTGAGGGGCTACACCTTC. Its protein is CASRTTLLDRGLRGYTF.

This clonotype was picked up many times. This chain uses TRBV28 with TRBJ1-1, with TRBD1 as a possible D gene (6 bases). The V end was cut by 6 bases, the J end by 1 base, with 12 bases between. The CDR3 is 14 residues long. Germline values: CDR1 MDHEN, CDR2 SYDVKM. The CDR3 DNA is TGTGCCAGCAGACAGGGTTCCACGAACACTGAAGCTTTCTTT. Residues: CASRQGSTNTEAFF. The full variable domain, completed using reference TRBV28 and TRBJ1-1, is DVKVTQSSRYLVKRTGEKVFLECVQDMDHENMFWYRQDPGLGLRLIYFSYDVKMKEKGDIPEGYSVSREKKERFSLILESASTNQTSMYLCASRQGSTNTEAFFGQGTRLTVV.

This clonotype was counted a few times. This rearrangement joins TRBV2 to TRBJ1-1, with 8 positions matching TRBD1. Looked up from germline, CDR1 is SNHLY and CDR2 is FYNNEI. The CDR3 runs to 13 residues. Losses at the gene ends were 7 bases for V and 11 bases for J; bases not matched to a gene: 12. Here the CDR3 reads CASKPIPDRAAFF. The CDR3, as DNA: TGTGCCAGCAAACCAATACCGGACAGGGCTGCTTTCTTT.

The genes are TRBV6-1 and TRBJ2-7; 9 bases agree with TRBD1. With 2 bases clipped from V and 2 bases from J, the junction kept 7 bases outside the gene matches. The CDR3 has 16 amino acids. CDR1 and CDR2 from the germline V gene are MNHNS and SASEGT. The CDR3 loop reads CASSESGQGSTYEQYF. The CDR3 coding sequence is TGTGCCAGCAGTGAATCCGGACAGGGGAGTACCTACGAGCAGTACTTC.

The J gene is TRBJ2-2, the V gene TRBV19, with D maybe TRBD1 (6 bases). CDR3 size: 15 residues. Germline V gives CDR1 LNHDA, CDR2 SQIVND (reference sequence). With 5 bases removed from V and 4 bases from J, the gap between germline ends came to 14 bases. CDR3 in amino acids: CASSSGARSTGELFF. The CDR3 region has the DNA TGTGCCAGTAGTTCAGGGGCACGAAGCACCGGGGAGCTGTTTTTT.

On this clonotype: Mismatch with germline at one junction end may stem from a read error. The chain recombines TRBV28 with TRBJ1-1, with D maybe TRBD1 (5 bases). Germline V gene sequence: CDR1 MDHEN, CDR2 SYDVKM. CDR3 length: 14 residues. The CDR3 DNA reads TGCGCCAGCAGCCAAGCGGGGCTGAACACTGAAGCTTTCTTT. Translated: CASSQAGLNTEAFF.

This clonotype was found many times. The V and J genes are TRBV20-1 and TRBJ2-7; a possible D gene is TRBD1 (5 bases). Germline V gene lookup returns CDR1 DFQATT and CDR2 SNEGSKA (reference sequence). V gave up 1 base and J gave up 2 bases, with 6 bases separating them. CDR3 length: 12 amino acids. The CDR3 sequence: CSARAGPYEQYF. CDR3 sequence (DNA): TGCAGTGCTAGAGCAGGGCCCTACGAGCAGTACTTC.

The chain couples TRBV12-3 or TRBV12-4 to TRBJ1-1, with D unclear. The CDR3 length is 16 residues. V lost 1 base and J lost 10, with 22 bases in between. CDR3 bases: TGTGCCAGCAGTTTAGGTGGAGTTACACTGAAGCTGGGAGCTTTCTTT. Translating it yields CASSLGGVTLKLGAFF.

This clonotype was counted ten times or more. The chain is built from TRBV24-1 and TRBJ2-5; 8 bases agree with TRBD1. The CDR3 has 14 residues. V trimming: 4 bases; J trimming: 4 bases; junction bases outside the gene matches: 4. Germline V CDR1 and CDR2: KGHDR, SFDVKD. The CDR3 is CATSEDTGGETQYF. The CDR3 DNA follows: TGTGCCACCAGTGAAGATACAGGGGGAGAGACCCAGTACTTC.

This clonotype was recorded at least ten times. The V gene is TRBV20-1, the J gene TRBJ1-1; D unresolved. The germline V gene encodes CDR1 DFQATT and CDR2 SNEGSKA (reference sequence). V was pared by 0 bases and J by 1 base, with 18 bases between. CDR3 length: 17 amino acids. This CDR3 is CSARDYGVLAANTEAFF. CDR3 coding DNA: TGCAGTGCTAGAGATTATGGGGTCTTAGCGGCGAACACTGAAGCTTTCTTT.

This clonotype has at least ten counts. The rearrangement joins TRBV28 to TRBJ2-5, with D possibly TRBD2 on 5 matching bases. V lost 7 bases and J lost 3, with 18 bases in between. This CDR3 is 15 amino acids long. Germline loops: CDR1 MDHEN, CDR2 SYDVKM. CDR3 bases: TGTGCCAGCATGAGGGCAGGACCGGTGGAAGAGACCCAGTACTTC. It yields the protein CASMRAGPVEETQYF.

The CDR3 protein is CACPSYSGANVLTF. The CDR3 coding sequence is TGTGCCTGTCCCTCTTACTCTGGGGCCAACGTCCTGACTTTC. The chain combines TRBV30 with TRBJ2-6; D unresolved. The CDR3 runs 14 residues. Trimming removed 6 bases at V and 0 bases at J, with 9 bases between. Germline-derived CDR1 and CDR2 are GTSNPN and SVGIG (reference sequence). The variable domain in full, completed from reference TRBV30 and TRBJ2-6, reads SQTIHQWPATLVQPVGSPLSLECTVEGTSNPNLYWYRQAAGRGLQLLFYSVGIGQISSEVPQNLSASRPQDRQFILSSKKLLLSDSGFYLCACPSYSGANVLTFGAGSRLTVL.

The sample holds many counts of this clonotype. This rearrangement joins TRBV11-2 to TRBJ1-3, with D possibly matching TRBD1 (5 bases). Trimming took 4 bases from V and 5 from J, leaving 21 bases between them. Per germline, CDR1 SGHAT and CDR2 FQNNGV. This CDR3 is 17 amino acids long. The CDR3 sequence is CASSSPGGDLSRNTIYF. The CDR3 coding sequence is TGTGCCAGCAGCTCCCCTGGGGGGGATTTGTCCAGAAACACCATATATTTT.

V gene TRBV6-1 combines with J gene TRBJ2-5; 8 bases align to TRBD1. The CDR3 is made up of 15 amino acids. Germline CDR1 reads MNHNS; CDR2 reads SASEGT. V lost 6 bases, J lost 2 bases, and 8 bases stayed unmatched. The CDR3 region has the DNA TGTGCCAGCAGAACAGTAGACAGGGGACAAGAGACCCAGTACTTC. It is translated as CASRTVDRGQETQYF.

This clonotype was recorded once. This rearrangement joins TRBV28 to TRBJ2-7; 16 bases align to TRBD2. V dropped 6 bases and J dropped 2; count of bases not matched to a gene: 13. The CDR3 sequence is 19 residues long. The V gene's germline CDR1 is MDHEN and CDR2 SYDVKM. CDR3 protein: CASSPPRGLAGGGTYEQYF. The CDR3 bases are TGTGCCAGCAGCCCACCCCGGGGACTAGCGGGAGGGGGGACCTACGAGCAGTACTTC.

This clonotype was recorded many times. This sequence joins TRBV28 and TRBJ2-3; 11 bases align to TRBD2. The junction had 4 bases not matched to a gene; V was cut back by 6 bases and J by 5 bases. CDR1 and CDR2 from the germline V gene are MDHEN and SYDVKM. This CDR3 contains 14 residues. The DNA for the CDR3 is TGTGCCAGCAGCGTAGCGGGAGGGGGAGATACGCAGTATTTT. Protein: CASSVAGGGDTQYF. Complete variable domain (other parts from reference TRBV28 and TRBJ2-3): DVKVTQSSRYLVKRTGEKVFLECVQDMDHENMFWYRQDPGLGLRLIYFSYDVKMKEKGDIPEGYSVSREKKERFSLILESASTNQTSMYLCASSVAGGGDTQYFGPGTRLTVL.

The chain recombines TRBV27 with TRBJ1-1; TRBD1 aligns across 8 bases. CDR1 is MNHEY and CDR2 is SMNVEV in the germline V gene (reference sequence). The CDR3 sequence is 13 residues long. V shed 4 bases, J shed 10 bases, and the junction held 8 bases outside the gene matches. The CDR3, as DNA: TGTGCCAGCAGTTATGCAGGGGGCGCGCGAGCTTTCTTT. Residues: CASSYAGGARAFF.

This clonotype has a count of ten or more. The V call is TRBV2, the J call TRBJ2-5; perhaps TRBD1 as D (5 bases). Germline-derived CDR1 and CDR2 are SNHLY and FYNNEI. V was cut by 6 bases and J by 0 bases, with 11 bases left in between. CDR3 length equals 14 residues. CDR3 protein: CASSLDRYQETQYF. The CDR3 DNA reads TGTGCCAGCAGCTTAGACAGATACCAAGAGACCCAGTACTTC.